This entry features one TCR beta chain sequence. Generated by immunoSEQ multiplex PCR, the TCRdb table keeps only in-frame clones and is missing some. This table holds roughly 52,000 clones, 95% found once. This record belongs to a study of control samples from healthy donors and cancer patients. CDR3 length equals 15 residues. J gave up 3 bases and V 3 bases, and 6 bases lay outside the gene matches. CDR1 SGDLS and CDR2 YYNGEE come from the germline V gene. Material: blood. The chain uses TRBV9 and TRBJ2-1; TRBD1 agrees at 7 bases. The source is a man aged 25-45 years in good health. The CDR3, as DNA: TGTGCCAGCAGCGCAGCCGGGACAGACTACAATGAGCAGTTCTTC. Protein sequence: CASSAAGTDYNEQFF.